Each of the 6 T cell receptor beta chains below was sequenced from the same sample in a study of T cells after yellow fever vaccination. TCRdb reanalysed the 5' RACE reads using MiXCR and keeps one entry per CDR3 protein. Here the sample spans around 50,000 distinct CDR3 sequences, 7% to 8.5% being singletons. The specimen comprised CD8+ T cells sorted from PBMCs, sampled approximately 16 days after the first yellow fever vaccination. The source is a man aged 18 to 29 who received the YFV17D yellow fever vaccine.

Details on this clonotype: The conserved phenylalanine or tryptophan is not found at the CDR3 terminus, so this likely reflects a read error. The chain has TRBV5-1 and TRBJ2-1; D is perhaps TRBD2 (6 bases). This CDR3 contains 14 residues. V dropped 2 bases and J dropped 9 bases, with 15 bases sitting between them. The germline V gene encodes CDR1 SGHRS and CDR2 YFSETQ. The CDR3 is CASSLRLQEGEQFL. The CDR3 DNA reads as TGCGCCAGCAGCTTACGGCTCCAGGAGGGTGAGCAGTTCCTC.

This clonotype was seen ten or more times. This chain connects TRBV6-5 to TRBJ2-7, with D possibly being TRBD1 (6 bases). V was clipped by 4 bases and J by 2 bases, with 18 bases between them. Germline CDR1 and CDR2: MNHEY and SVGAGI. There are 16 residues in the CDR3. CDR3 sequence reads: CASSWVQGYTPYEQYF. CDR3 DNA: TGTGCCAGCAGTTGGGTACAGGGATATACTCCCTACGAGCAGTACTTC.

This clonotype was recorded at least ten times. The genes are TRBV5-5 and TRBJ2-3; D is possibly TRBD2 (6 bases). V was cut by 3 bases and J by 6 bases, with 17 bases left in between. Germline V gene lookup returns CDR1 SGHKS and CDR2 YYEKEE (reference sequence). The CDR3 contains 15 residues. CDR3 residues: CASSWVDGGMDTQYF. Written as DNA, the CDR3 is TGTGCCAGCAGCTGGGTAGACGGGGGAATGGATACGCAGTATTTT.

At least ten counts were recorded for this clonotype. The V gene is TRBV12-3 or TRBV12-4, the J gene TRBJ2-1; D is ambiguous. The CDR3 is 18 residues long. V dropped 2 bases and J dropped 0 bases, with 17 bases sitting between them. CDR3 protein: CASSLKSVGPTSYNEQFF. The CDR3 DNA sequence: TGTGCCAGCAGTTTAAAGAGTGTAGGGCCTACCTCCTACAATGAGCAGTTCTTC.

This clonotype came up many times. The chain combines TRBV12-3 or TRBV12-4 with TRBJ1-1; weak D call: TRBD1 (6 bases). The CDR3 is made up of 15 amino acids. Trimming stripped 5 bases from V and 3 bases from J, with 16 bases between. The CDR3 DNA reads as TGTGCCAGCAGTCCCTCAGGGGCCCCCTACACTGAAGCTTTCTTT. Encoded protein: CASSPSGAPYTEAFF.

This clonotype was counted many times. This sequence joins TRBV4-3 and TRBJ2-7, with D maybe TRBD2 (5 bases). Germline CDR1 is LGHNA and CDR2 is YSLEER. With 1 base removed from V and 2 bases from J, the gap between germline ends came to 12 bases. The CDR3 covers 15 residues. CDR3 DNA sequence: TGCGCCAGCAGCCAAGGTTCTAGCTATACCTACGAGCAGTACTTC. The encoded protein is CASSQGSSYTYEQYF.